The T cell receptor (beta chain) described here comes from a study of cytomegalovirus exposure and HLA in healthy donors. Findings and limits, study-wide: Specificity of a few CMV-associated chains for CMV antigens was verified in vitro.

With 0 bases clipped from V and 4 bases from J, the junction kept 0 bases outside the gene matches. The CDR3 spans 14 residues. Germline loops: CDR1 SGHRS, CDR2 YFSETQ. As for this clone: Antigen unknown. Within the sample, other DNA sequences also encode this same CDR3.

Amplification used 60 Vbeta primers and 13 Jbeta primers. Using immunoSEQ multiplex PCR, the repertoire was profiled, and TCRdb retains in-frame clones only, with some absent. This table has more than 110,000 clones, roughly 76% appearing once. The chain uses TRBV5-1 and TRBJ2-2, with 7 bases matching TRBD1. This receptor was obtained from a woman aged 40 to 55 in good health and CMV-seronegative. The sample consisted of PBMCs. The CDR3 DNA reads TGCGCCAGCAGCTTGGCAGGGGGCACCGGGGAGCTGTTTTTT. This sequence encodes CASSLAGGTGELFF.